The clone carrying this TCR beta chain was counted at least ten times. Antigen specificity is unknown. The donors were all healthy and Caucasian. Germline CDR1 and CDR2: DFQATT and SNEGSKA (reference sequence). The CDR3 has 15 residues. The V end was cut by 1 base, the J end by 7 bases, with 17 bases between. From the 5' RACE reads, TCRdb called clonotypes with MiXCR, one entry per CDR3 protein. The sample shows around 240,000 distinct CDR3 sequences, over 9.5% of them seen only once. This record comes from a study of identical twins. General study points: Zero-insertion analyses might be partly confounded by invariant T cells like MAIT and iNKT. While abundant cord blood beta clonotypes carried fewer insertions, memory repertoires showed no such pattern. Twins' surplus sharing was weaker for beta out-of-frame sequences.

V is TRBV20-1 and J is TRBJ1-5; D perhaps matches TRBD1 (5 bases). The clonotype comes from a man in his fifties in good health. The sample taken for sequencing was memory T cells sorted from blood. CDR3 nucleotides: TGCAGTGCTAGAGGGATGTCAGGGACGGGGCAGCCCCAGCATTTT. Translated, it gives CSARGMSGTGQPQHF.